One sample yielded the 15 T cell receptor beta chains listed below, sequenced in a study of blood T cell repertoires in COVID-19. Here immunoSEQ multiplex PCR was the method, and the copy in TCRdb shows in-frame clones only, minus some. The sample carries about 120,000 clones, around four fifths recorded once. Sequencing input: peripheral blood. These receptors all stem from a man between 65 and 79 years old with active or convalescent COVID-19.

V is TRBV7-2 and J is TRBJ2-2, with D possibly being TRBD2 (7 bases). Per the germline V gene, CDR1 is SGHTA and CDR2 is FQGNSA. The CDR3 runs 15 residues. V lost 1 base, J lost 4 bases, and 10 bases lay in between. CDR3 coding DNA: TGTGCCAGCAGCTTAGGGGGGGGCCCCACCGGGGAGCTGTTTTTT. This sequence encodes CASSLGGGPTGELFF.

The chain couples TRBV7-8 to TRBJ2-3, with 12 positions matching TRBD2. V shed 1 base, J shed 2 bases, and the junction held 7 bases outside the gene matches. Germline V gene sequence: CDR1 SGHVS, CDR2 FQNEAQ. The CDR3 is made up of 18 amino acids. The DNA of the CDR3 is TGTGCCAGCAGCTTAGGGACTAGCGGGGTACCCCACACAGATACGCAGTATTTT. It codes for CASSLGTSGVPHTDTQYF.

V and J are TRBV28 and TRBJ2-7, with D possibly TRBD1 on 5 matching bases. This CDR3 has 12 residues. The V and J ends lost 5 bases and 7 bases respectively, with 12 bases between them. From germline, CDR1 is MDHEN and CDR2 SYDVKM. CDR3 region: CASSTLQVEQYF. The DNA of the CDR3 is TGTGCCAGCAGTACCCTACAGGTGGAGCAGTACTTC.

The rearrangement links TRBV5-6 to TRBJ1-1; D is unresolved. The CDR3 loop spans 13 amino acids. Germline CDR1 is SGHDT and CDR2 is YYEEEE. V shed 1 base and J shed 4 bases, with 8 bases lying between them. CDR3 region: CASSLYSGTEAFF. The CDR3 DNA reads TGTGCCAGCAGCTTGTATTCGGGCACTGAAGCTTTCTTT.

The chain couples TRBV10-3 to TRBJ1-2; D remains unclear. With 3 bases removed from V and 6 bases from J, the gap between germline ends came to 8 bases. Germline V gives CDR1 ENHRY, CDR2 SYGVKD. The CDR3 sequence is 12 residues long. The CDR3 sequence: CAISERGDGYTF. CDR3 sequence (DNA): TGTGCCATCAGTGAACGCGGGGATGGCTACACCTTC.

The DNA of the CDR3 is TGTGCCAGCTCACCGTCCGGGACAGGGGGCACTGAAGCTTTCTTT. Its protein is CASSPSGTGGTEAFF. This chain links TRBV18 with TRBJ1-1, with 11 bases aligning to TRBD1. With 3 bases clipped from V and 4 bases from J, the junction kept 4 bases outside the gene matches. The CDR3 has 15 residues. Per germline, CDR1 KGHSH and CDR2 LQKENI.

The chain has TRBV5-1 and TRBJ1-3; D is undetermined. Trimming removed 0 bases at V and 0 bases at J, with 13 bases between. Germline V gene sequence: CDR1 SGHRS, CDR2 YFSETQ. This CDR3 has 17 residues. The CDR3 bases are TGCGCCAGCAGCTTGGGATTTACCAGGTTCTCTGGAAACACCATATATTTT. Translated: CASSLGFTRFSGNTIYF.

V gene TRBV5-5 combines with J gene TRBJ2-1; 9 bases are a match to TRBD2. V lost 4 bases to trimming and J lost 6 bases; unmatched junction nucleotides: 8. The CDR3 runs to 15 residues. Germline V CDR1 and CDR2: SGHKS, YYEKEE (reference sequence). The CDR3 loop is CASSGGTSSFNEQFF. CDR3 nucleotide sequence: TGTGCCAGCAGCGGCGGGACTAGCAGCTTCAATGAGCAGTTCTTC. Variable domain in full (rest from reference TRBV5-5 and TRBJ2-1): DAGVTQSPTHLIKTRGQQVTLRCSPISGHKSVSWYQQVLGQGPQFIFQYYEKEERGRGNFPDRFSARQFPNYSSELNVNALLLGDSALYLCASSGGTSSFNEQFFGPGTRLTVL.

The V and J genes are TRBV5-1 and TRBJ2-1, with TRBD2 matching 10 bases. Germline CDR1 SGHRS, CDR2 YFSETQ. This CDR3 has 15 residues. V gave up 2 bases and J gave up 4 bases; unmatched junction bases: 3. The CDR3 protein is CASSFTSGAYNEQFF. CDR3 nucleotide sequence: TGCGCCAGCAGCTTTACTAGCGGGGCATACAATGAGCAGTTCTTC.

The V and J genes are TRBV29-1 and TRBJ2-2; 12 bases line up with TRBD1. The CDR3 spans 15 residues. V trimming: 6 bases; J trimming: 4 bases; junction bases outside the gene matches: 6. In germline, CDR1 is SQVTM, CDR2 ANQGSEA. The CDR3 loop is CSVRGDRGLTGELFF. In DNA form, the CDR3 reads TGCAGCGTAAGAGGGGACAGGGGGCTCACCGGGGAGCTGTTTTTT.

The rearrangement links TRBV10-3 to TRBJ1-2; D remains ambiguous. Germline V gives CDR1 ENHRY, CDR2 SYGVKD. The CDR3 is 12 residues long. Trimming stripped 6 bases from V and 1 base from J, with 6 bases between. CDR3 coding DNA: TGTGCCATCAGCAGTGATAACTATGGCTACACCTTC. Protein: CAISSDNYGYTF.

This chain joins TRBV6-1 and TRBJ2-5; D is perhaps TRBD1 (6 bases). Looked up from germline, CDR1 is MNHNS and CDR2 is SASEGT. V lost 3 bases and J lost 4, with 12 bases in between. CDR3 size: 14 residues. The CDR3 DNA reads TGTGCCAGCAGTGAGGGGACACTTGTAGAGACCCAGTACTTC. This translates into CASSEGTLVETQYF.

V and J are TRBV28 and TRBJ1-2; TRBD1 might be the D (6 bases). CDR3 length equals 13 residues. The V gene lost 4 bases and the J gene lost 8 bases, with 14 bases spanning the gap. The germline V gene has CDR1 MDHEN and CDR2 SYDVKM. CDR3 sequence: CASSWRGARGYTF. CDR3 sequence (DNA): TGTGCCAGCAGTTGGCGGGGGGCGCGAGGCTACACCTTC.

The chain joins TRBV7-8 to TRBJ2-1; 8 nucleotides match TRBD1. The V segment lost 0 bases and the J segment 7 bases; nucleotides outside the gene matches: 5. CDR3 size: 15 residues. Looked up from germline, CDR1 is SGHVS and CDR2 is FQNEAQ. The CDR3 loop is CASSLALDRVNEQFF. The CDR3 DNA is TGTGCCAGCAGCTTAGCCTTGGACAGGGTGAATGAGCAGTTCTTC.

This clone was found once. The chain has TRBV19 and TRBJ2-7, with 11 bases matching TRBD2. There are 14 residues in the CDR3. Germline loops: CDR1 LNHDA, CDR2 SQIVND (reference sequence). Trimming took 4 bases from V and 5 from J; bases not matched to a gene: 4. DNA of the CDR3: TGTGCCAGTAGTAATAGCGGGAGGGCCCACGAGCAGTACTTC. Its protein is CASSNSGRAHEQYF.